This TCR beta chain came from a study of cytomegalovirus exposure and HLA in healthy donors. For the study at large: HLA-typed donors were the source of tens of millions of unique TCRs held in an early data release. Study-wide results and caveats: Reportedly, HLA-A and HLA-B alleles of most subjects were accurately predicted from TCR beta. Previously analyzed data showed that most TCR beta V segments were productive at a frequency of about 87% or about 30%.

V dropped 3 bases and J dropped 8; count of bases not matched to a gene: 3. The CDR3 has 14 amino acids. The germline gives CDR1 KGHSH, CDR2 LQKENI. A note on this clone: Its matching antigen is unknown.

The PCR used 60 Vbeta and 13 Jbeta primers. Assay: immunoSEQ multiplex PCR; the TCRdb copy retains only in-frame clones and omits some. The listing records about 140,000 clones. Whereas donors were nominally healthy upon sampling, unrecorded immune exposures were probable. The chain is built from TRBV18 and TRBJ2-1; the match to TRBD1 covers 11 bases. This clonotype originated in a woman aged 18 to 35 in good health and CMV-seronegative. Source material: PBMCs. For the CDR3, the DNA is TGTGCCAGCTCACCCGGGACAGGGGGTTATGAGCAGTTCTTC. This translates into CASSPGTGGYEQFF. Combining the CDR3 with reference TRBV18 and TRBJ2-1 gives the whole variable domain NAGVMQNPRHLVRRRGQEARLRCSPMKGHSHVYWYRQLPEEGLKFMVYLQKENIIDESGMPKERFSAEFPKEGPSILRIQQVVRGDSAAYFCASSPGTGGYEQFFGPGTRLTVL.